The present TCR beta chain was sequenced within a study of CD8 T cells in ankylosing spondylitis. General observations from the study: For ankylosing spondylitis blood, a TCR beta motif of several highly homologous variants appeared characteristic. Disease-linked clones were CD8+ and relatively rare in peripheral blood. Previous work reported some of these motif variants in the synovial fluid and blood of reactive arthritis. Reported data indicate significant enrichment of disease-linked clones within matched ankylosing spondylitis synovial fluid.

Remarks on this clonotype: Its target is not known.

Quantitative 5'-RACE with molecular barcodes generated TCR beta libraries. Using its own MiXCR run on the 5' RACE reads, TCRdb lists one record per CDR3 protein. In the table there are roughly 440,000 distinct CDR3 sequences, 15% to 20% of which are singletons. The sequence was obtained from a male donor with ankylosing spondylitis. The sequencing sample was made of blood, either unsorted or a sorted T cell fraction (not recorded which).

Here the CDR3 DNA reads TGTGCCACCACCAAGACTTTGGGGGACTACCCTGCCGAGCAGTACTTC. It is translated as CATTKTLGDYPAEQYF. The V gene is TRBV15, the J gene TRBJ2-7; 7 bases match TRBD2. The CDR3 runs to 16 residues. V was clipped by 7 bases and J by 6 bases; unmatched bases: 18. In germline, CDR1 is LNHNV, CDR2 YYDKDF (reference sequence). The variable domain in full, completed from reference TRBV15 and TRBJ2-7, reads DAMVIQNPRYQVTQFGKPVTLSCSQTLNHNVMYWYQQKSSQAPKLLFHYYDKDFNNEADTPDNFQSRRPNTSFCFLDIRSPGLGDTAMYLCATTKTLGDYPAEQYFGPGTRLTVT.